This T cell receptor (beta chain) was obtained from a study of Tregs in tolerant kidney transplant recipients. V lost 2 bases to trimming and J lost 6 bases; unmatched junction nucleotides: 23. Per the germline V gene, CDR1 is LGHNA and CDR2 is YNFKEQ. The CDR3 covers 21 residues. Mixed chimerism was transient after nonmyeloablative marrow transplants from related graft donors. Sequenced by immunoSEQ multiplex PCR; TCRdb stores in-frame clones only, minus some. The sample has 50,000 to 65,000 clones; approximately 89% are singletons. Sample: CD4+ T cells from blood (PBMCs), taken 6 months after the transplant. The chain links TRBV4-2 to TRBJ2-7, with TRBD2 identical over 12 bases. This TCR derives from a human patient who received a combined kidney and bone marrow transplant. Some of the T cells might come from the graft donor. Written as DNA, the CDR3 is TGTGCCAGCAGCCAAAGTATTTCGACTAGCGGGAGTTTCTCTTCTCTTGGCGAGCAGTACTTC. It codes for CASSQSISTSGSFSSLGEQYF.